Listed below are T cell receptor beta chains from one sample, sequenced in a study of Tregs in tolerant kidney transplant recipients. Measured with immunoSEQ multiplex PCR; TCRdb has only the in-frame clones, and not every one. The sample lists about 8,600 clones; approximately 43% were seen once. Their antigens are not known. Sequences were obtained from CD4+ T cells from blood cultured with allogeneic cells. The origin of the receptors is a human donor in good health. Each CDR3 is given with its conserved first and last residue. D genes are given only for firm matches.

d_call	v_call	j_call	cdr3_aa
NA	TRBV15	TRBJ2-3	CATSKDRYTDTQYF
NA	TRBV5-6	TRBJ1-3	CASSPTVKGRPSGNTIYF
NA	TRBV30	TRBJ2-7	CAWSVKVGLSYYEQYF
NA	TRBV9	TRBJ1-6	CASSRDQYLHF
NA	TRBV6-8	TRBJ2-2	CASSYGETGELFF
NA	TRBV29-1	TRBJ2-7	CSVAYLGAHEQYF
TRBD2	TRBV18	TRBJ2-7	CASSPVAGGPYEQYF
NA	TRBV29-1	TRBJ2-5	CSVEAGRETQYF
TRBD1	TRBV5-6	TRBJ1-1	CASSLVDRGNTEAFF
TRBD1	TRBV6-1	TRBJ2-1	CASRIGQGQEFF
NA	TRBV5-1	TRBJ2-3	CASSPAGAGATDTQYF
NA	TRBV5-6	TRBJ1-2	CASSLRVSGYTF
TRBD2	TRBV6-5	TRBJ2-7	CASTAGANSYEQYF
TRBD1	TRBV30	TRBJ2-5	CAAIRQGPETQYF
NA	TRBV11-2	TRBJ1-1	CASSPTWRTEAFF
NA	TRBV5-5	TRBJ1-1	CASSPRRAGLNTEAFF
NA	TRBV11-2	TRBJ2-3	CASSPEAGRTDTQYF
TRBD1	TRBV6-5	TRBJ1-1	CASSRTGYVAFF
NA	TRBV29-1	TRBJ1-1	CSVAVGSNTEAFF
TRBD1	TRBV6-6	TRBJ2-7	CASSYTRGGLDEQYF
NA	TRBV9	TRBJ2-1	CASSVSSAYNEQFF
TRBD1	TRBV19	TRBJ2-1	CASSRDRGYNEQFF
NA	TRBV9	TRBJ1-5	CASSLGPNQPQHF
NA	TRBV5-4	TRBJ1-5	CASSQVVGGQPQHF
TRBD1	TRBV6-6	TRBJ1-2	CASSEQGGYYGYTF
NA	TRBV9	TRBJ2-2	CASTRSSNTGELFF
NA	TRBV9	TRBJ2-2	CASSVNANTGELFF
TRBD1	TRBV11-3	TRBJ1-2	CASSPRGQGNYGYTF
NA	TRBV27	TRBJ1-2	CASSPSGGRSGYTF
NA	TRBV22-1	TRBJ2-6	CPGRWHREQSRANVLTF
TRBD1	TRBV29-1	TRBJ1-2	CSVSTGQGNYGYTF
TRBD1	TRBV6-5	TRBJ1-1	CASRRQGEAFF
NA	TRBV6-1	TRBJ1-5	CASRPNRDSYQPQHF
TRBD2	TRBV18	TRBJ2-3	CASSPLAGSGIDTQYF
TRBD1	TRBV29-1	TRBJ1-2	CSVARDSGYTF
NA	TRBV6-1	TRBJ2-7	CASRKTGAYEQYF
NA	TRBV6-5	TRBJ2-6	CASTPGSSGANVLTF
NA	TRBV30	TRBJ2-1	CPPHSYNEQFF
NA	TRBV6-1	TRBJ1-1	CAIQRGTEAFF
NA	TRBV19	TRBJ2-1	CASSILGNEQFF
NA	TRBV5-5	TRBJ1-2	CASSPRTAYGYTF